The present T cell receptor beta chain was sequenced within a study of CXCR3-negative and CXCR3-positive naive CD8 T cells. It was by 5' RACE with UMI labels that the TRB cDNA libraries were prepared. After re-calling the 5' RACE reads, TCRdb lists one entry per CDR3 protein, DNA absent. The sample table includes roughly 70,000 distinct CDR3 sequences. Sequenced sample: naive CXCR3- CD8+ T cells from blood. The subset denotes: CD45RO-CCR7+CD27+CD95- naive CD8+ T cells lacking CXCR3 (TNR3-). This receptor was taken from a human donor in good health. Some clones in this sample may be carry-over from other donors' samples.

CDR3 region: CSARGLAGYNEQFF. The chain uses TRBV20-1 and TRBJ2-1; TCRdb gives TRBD2 as the D gene, but with no DNA this cannot be confirmed. In germline, CDR1 is DFQATT, CDR2 SNEGSKA (reference sequence). CDR3 length equals 14 residues.